The source of this T cell receptor beta chain is a study of T cells expressing NK-cell markers. Whole-study findings and limits: Researchers report these clonotypes also headed the CD3+CD56-NKG2C+ fraction in a few donors. Roughly 1.0-8% of CD8+ T cells in over five donors belonged to dominant NKG2C+ clonotypes.

Germline CDR1 and CDR2: SNHLY and FYNNEI. The CDR3 spans 15 residues. As to this clonotype: What it recognizes is unknown.

TCRdb re-called the 5' RACE reads and catalogs CDR3 proteins one per entry, DNA excluded. This repertoire includes some 440,000 distinct CDR3 sequences. The V and J genes are TRBV2 and TRBJ2-1; TCRdb reports TRBD2, a call that lacks DNA to check it against. The TCR comes from a woman aged 45-60 years in good health. What was sequenced was blood T cells: a sorted CD56 or NKG2C T cell subset, CD4+ or CD8+ T cells, or bulk PBMC T cells (not recorded which). CDR3 sequence reads: CASSKPGLAFSEQFF.